Following are 14 T cell receptor beta chains from one sample sequenced in a study of Ad26.COV2.S vaccination and SARS-CoV-2 variants. This sample's treatment: 15 to 20 received Ad26.COV2.S at low or high dose, single or two shots; about 5 received placebo; per-sample allocation not given. After the first vaccine or placebo injection, samples were drawn on day 63. The repertoire was sequenced with immunoSEQ multiplex PCR; TCRdb's copy has only in-frame clones and lacks some. The sample lists some 240,000 clones, around nine tenths occurring once. Sequencing used peripheral blood, obtained in a trial of Ad26.COV2.S vaccine versus placebo. The origin of the receptors is a person between 18 and 65 years old who received the Ad26.COV2.S COVID-19 vaccine or a placebo.

J is TRBJ1-6 and V is TRBV5-5; D uncertain. CDR1 and CDR2 (germline): SGHKS, YYEKEE (reference sequence). The CDR3 covers 16 residues. Trimming stripped 0 bases from V and 3 bases from J, with 10 bases between. The chain's CDR3 is CASSLEAGNYNSPLHF. The CDR3 DNA reads TGTGCCAGCAGCTTGGAGGCAGGAAACTATAATTCACCCCTCCACTTT.

The V and J genes are TRBV19 and TRBJ2-6; D is uncertain. The V gene lost 6 bases and the J gene lost 2 bases, with 17 bases spanning the gap. Germline-derived CDR1 and CDR2 are LNHDA and SQIVND (reference sequence). This CDR3 contains 17 residues. CDR3 sequence: CASRITGIGTGANVLTF. The CDR3 nucleotides are TGTGCCAGTAGGATCACCGGAATAGGAACTGGGGCCAACGTCCTGACTTTC.

The gene calls are TRBV4-2 and TRBJ2-2; D possibly corresponds to TRBD1 (5 bases). The CDR3 contains 16 residues. Trimming cost V 4 bases and J 0 bases, with 12 bases left between them. Germline lookup yields CDR1 LGHNA and CDR2 YNFKEQ. The chain's CDR3 is CASSRDSTTNTGELFF. CDR3 nucleotide sequence: TGTGCCAGCAGCCGCGACAGTACAACGAACACCGGGGAGCTGTTTTTT.

The chain employs TRBV7-2 and TRBJ2-5; TRBD2 agrees at 10 bases. CDR1 and CDR2 from the germline V gene are SGHTA and FQGNSA. The CDR3 is made up of 17 amino acids. The ends lost 5 bases at V and 2 bases at J; junction bases unmatched: 11. CDR3 region: CASSRIGGLATQETQYF. The CDR3 DNA reads as TGTGCCAGCAGCCGCATAGGGGGACTAGCGACACAAGAGACCCAGTACTTC.

This chain joins TRBV18 and TRBJ1-1; D call uncertain. Germline CDR1 is KGHSH and CDR2 is LQKENI. The germline V and J ends were trimmed by 2 bases and 4 bases, with 11 bases remaining between them. The CDR3 is 14 residues long. CDR3: CASSPIGRGTEAFF. Written as DNA, the CDR3 is TGTGCCAGCTCACCAATAGGGCGAGGCACTGAAGCTTTCTTT. The complete variable domain, with remaining parts taken from reference TRBV18 and TRBJ1-1, reads NAGVMQNPRHLVRRRGQEARLRCSPMKGHSHVYWYRQLPEEGLKFMVYLQKENIIDESGMPKERFSAEFPKEGPSILRIQQVVRGDSAAYFCASSPIGRGTEAFFGQGTRLTVV.

The V and J genes are TRBV12-3 or TRBV12-4 and TRBJ2-3; no clear D. With 1 base removed from V and 5 bases from J, the gap between germline ends came to 7 bases. The CDR3 contains 13 residues. CDR3 sequence reads: CASSLDRRDTQYF. As DNA, the CDR3 is TGTGCCAGCAGTTTAGACCGTCGAGATACGCAGTATTTT.

The chain carries TRBV11-2 and TRBJ2-7; TRBD1 aligns across 9 bases. With V trimmed by 5 bases and J by 4 bases, 6 bases remained unmatched. This CDR3 has 14 residues. The germline V gene encodes CDR1 SGHAT and CDR2 FQNNGV. CDR3 sequence reads: CASSRDRVGYEQYF. The CDR3 DNA follows: TGTGCCAGCAGCCGGGACAGGGTGGGTTACGAGCAGTACTTC.

V and J are TRBV5-1 and TRBJ1-2; 9 bases fit TRBD1. The CDR3 spans 15 residues. Losses at the gene ends were 0 bases for V and 4 bases for J; bases not matched to a gene: 4. Germline assignment: CDR1 SGHRS and CDR2 YFSETQ. The CDR3 DNA follows: TGCGCCAGCAGCTTGGAGACAGGGGGTCCCTATGGCTACACCTTC. This codes for CASSLETGGPYGYTF.

This sequence joins TRBV15 and TRBJ2-7, with D possibly TRBD2 on 7 matching bases. Trimming shortened V by 3 bases and J by 0 bases, and 15 bases separated the two germline ends. Germline CDR1 LNHNV, CDR2 YYDKDF (reference sequence). This CDR3 region has 16 residues. The CDR3 nucleotides are TGTGCCACCAGCAGCAGGGCGGGGGCCTACTCCTACGAGCAGTACTTC. Encoded protein: CATSSRAGAYSYEQYF.

This chain joins TRBV7-6 and TRBJ1-4; weak D call: TRBD1 (6 bases). The CDR3 length is 17 residues. Germline V CDR1 and CDR2: SGHVS, FNYEAQ. Deletions cut 1 base from V and 5 bases from J, with 17 bases between. The CDR3 DNA reads TGTGCCAGCAGCTTAGGGGTATGGACAGCGTTAAATGAAAAACTGTTTTTT. Translated, it gives CASSLGVWTALNEKLFF.

V gene TRBV7-8 combines with J gene TRBJ1-4; 7 nucleotides line up with TRBD1. Germline V lookup: CDR1 SGHVS, CDR2 FQNEAQ. V shed 5 bases and J 8 bases; nucleotides not matched to a gene: 11. This CDR3 region has 15 residues. CDR3 loop: CASSVDRVGKEKLFF. CDR3 DNA: TGTGCCAGCAGCGTCGACAGGGTCGGGAAGGAAAAACTGTTTTTT.

The rearrangement uses TRBV7-9 and TRBJ2-3; D remains unclear. Germline values: CDR1 SEHNR, CDR2 FQNEAQ (reference sequence). The CDR3 contains 15 residues. Trimming removed 5 bases at V and 0 bases at J, with 12 bases between. The CDR3 sequence is CASSRQLSSTDTQYF. The CDR3 DNA is TGTGCCAGCAGCCGTCAGCTTTCTAGCACAGATACGCAGTATTTT.

This clone was counted only a few times. The chain has TRBV30 and TRBJ1-2, with D unclear. This CDR3 spans 11 amino acids. CDR1 GTSNPN and CDR2 SVGIG come from the germline V gene (reference sequence). V gave up 5 bases and J gave up 5 bases, with 9 bases separating them. The CDR3 sequence is CAWAVGYGYTF. CDR3 coding DNA: TGTGCCTGGGCCGTCGGGTATGGCTACACCTTC.

The chain is built from TRBV18 and TRBJ1-3, with 7 bases that match TRBD1. V lost 3 bases, J lost 0 bases, and 2 bases stayed unmatched. CDR1 and CDR2 from the germline V gene are KGHSH and LQKENI. This CDR3 is built from 15 residues. CDR3 sequence (DNA): TGTGCCAGCTCACCCGGGACAGCCTCTGGAAACACCATATATTTT. Encoded protein: CASSPGTASGNTIYF.